This TCR beta chain was obtained from a study of cytotoxic CD8 clonotypes in ibrutinib-treated CLL. The wider study: When averaged across all of the samples, the counts came to 255,043 productive templates and about 89,000 productive rearrangements.

Sequencing was performed with immunoSEQ multiplex PCR; in TCRdb, only in-frame clones are kept and a portion is missing. The data hold some 92,000 clones, with around 77% observed a single time. The V gene end was trimmed by 2 bases and the J gene end by 1 base; junction bases not matched to a gene: 9. This CDR3 is 18 amino acids long. CDR1 is MGHRA and CDR2 is YSYEKL in the germline V gene. Material: PBMCs, obtained after 24 months of ibrutinib treatment. The receptor comes from a human donor with chronic lymphocytic leukemia. V gene TRBV4-1 combines with J gene TRBJ2-2, with TRBD1 matching over 8 bases. The CDR3, as DNA: TGCGCCAGCAGCCAAACCGCAGGACAGGGAAAGAACACCGGGGAGCTGTTTTTT. Translation gives CASSQTAGQGKNTGELFF.